The 13 T cell receptor beta chains below were found in one sample sequenced in a study of blood T cell repertoires in COVID-19. The method was immunoSEQ multiplex PCR; TCRdb's version includes in-frame clones alone and lacks a portion of them. The data contain about 380,000 clones, roughly 86% of them singletons. The sequenced sample consisted of peripheral blood. The receptors derive from a human donor with acute or convalescent COVID-19. The donor label of this sample is uncertain.

CDR3 coding DNA: TGTGCCAGCAGTCCAGGAGGGACAGGGAAGGAAAAACTGTTTTTT. Its translation is CASSPGGTGKEKLFF. The rearrangement links TRBV28 to TRBJ1-4; 9 bases map to TRBD1. The CDR3 length is 15 residues. After removal of 5 bases from V and 8 bases from J, the junction contained 9 bases not matched to a gene. Germline loops: CDR1 MDHEN, CDR2 SYDVKM.

The V gene is TRBV6-6, the J gene TRBJ1-5; TRBD1 agrees at 9 bases. The J segment lost 5 bases and the V segment lost 2 bases, leaving 1 base of the junction unmatched. In germline, CDR1 is MNHNY, CDR2 SVGAGI (reference sequence). CDR3 length equals 14 residues. CDR3: CASSYRDRDQPQHF. The CDR3 nucleotides are TGTGCCAGCAGTTACCGGGACAGGGATCAGCCCCAGCATTTT.

This chain links TRBV7-8 with TRBJ1-5, with 7 nucleotides matching TRBD1. Germline lookup yields CDR1 SGHVS and CDR2 FQNEAQ. This CDR3 has 16 residues. J gave up 1 base and V 5 bases, and 8 bases lay outside the gene matches. CDR3 DNA sequence: TGTGCCAGCAGCAAGAGCAGGGGGTTGAGCAATCAGCCCCAGCATTTT. This codes for CASSKSRGLSNQPQHF.

This sequence joins TRBV12-3 or TRBV12-4 and TRBJ1-2; a weak D match, TRBD1 (5 bases). CDR3 length equals 13 residues. Trimming removed 1 base from V and 4 bases from J, with 7 bases in between. CDR3 residues: CASSLVTGYGYTF. Written as DNA, the CDR3 is TGTGCCAGCAGTTTAGTTACAGGCTATGGCTACACCTTC.

V gene TRBV10-3 combines with J gene TRBJ2-1; weak D call: TRBD2 (7 bases). This CDR3 has 15 amino acids. V gave up 3 bases and J gave up 5 bases, with 14 bases separating them. Germline V gene data show CDR1 as ENHRY and CDR2 as SYGVKD. The CDR3: CAISDPAGANNEQFF. CDR3 DNA sequence: TGTGCCATCAGTGACCCGGCGGGGGCCAACAATGAGCAGTTCTTC.

The rearrangement links TRBV3-1 (or the pseudogene TRBV3-2) to TRBJ1-1; possible D gene TRBD1, 5 bases. V shed 8 bases and J shed 5 bases, with 15 bases lying between them. The V gene's germline CDR1 is LGHDT and CDR2 YNNKEL (reference sequence). The CDR3 is 13 residues long. The CDR3 region has the DNA TGTGCCAGCTCTAACCAGGGATCGACTGAAGCTTTCTTT. Translated: CASSNQGSTEAFF.

CDR3 loop: CACNRAGNYGYTF. In DNA form, the CDR3 reads TGTGCCTGTAATAGGGCGGGAAACTATGGCTACACCTTC. The rearrangement joins TRBV30 to TRBJ1-2, with unresolved D. The CDR3 sequence is 13 residues long. The ends were cut back, 6 bases at V and 2 bases at J, with 13 bases in the middle. Germline V gene data show CDR1 as GTSNPN and CDR2 as SVGIG (reference sequence).

The rearrangement links TRBV27 to TRBJ1-6, with 9 nucleotides matching TRBD1. The CDR3 spans 17 residues. Trimming cost V 3 bases and J 8 bases; bases outside gene matches: 11. Germline CDR1 reads MNHEY; CDR2 reads SMNVEV (reference sequence). The CDR3 DNA follows: TGTGCCAGCAGTTTCTCGCCGCGAGGACAGGGGTATTCACCCCTCCACTTT. It translates to CASSFSPRGQGYSPLHF.

This chain joins TRBV5-6 and TRBJ1-4; weak D call: TRBD1 (5 bases). Looked up from germline, CDR1 is SGHDT and CDR2 is YYEEEE. This CDR3 is built from 15 residues. The V and J ends lost 5 bases and 1 base respectively, with 12 bases between them. The CDR3 protein is CASSITGVTNEKLFF. In DNA form, the CDR3 reads TGTGCCAGCAGTATTACGGGGGTAACTAATGAAAAACTGTTTTTT. Combining the CDR3 with reference TRBV5-6 and TRBJ1-4 gives the whole variable domain DAGVTQSPTHLIKTRGQQVTLRCSPKSGHDTVSWYQQALGQGPQFIFQYYEEEERQRGNFPDRFSGHQFPNYSSELNVNALLLGDSALYLCASSITGVTNEKLFFGSGTQLSVL.

V gene TRBV28 combines with J gene TRBJ2-2; D gene ambiguous. The CDR3 sequence is 13 residues long. Germline values: CDR1 MDHEN, CDR2 SYDVKM. V was shortened by 4 bases and J by 6 bases, with 9 bases between the two germline ends. The CDR3 nucleotides are TGTGCCAGCAGTTCCTCCTTCGCCGGGGAGCTGTTTTTT. Its protein is CASSSSFAGELFF.

The rearrangement joins TRBV7-8 to TRBJ1-5; TRBD1 is a possible D gene (5 bases). CDR1 and CDR2 (germline): SGHVS, FQNEAQ. There are 14 residues in the CDR3. Trimming left V 0 bases short and J 7 bases short, with 10 bases between. The CDR3 is CASSLATPGQPQHF. CDR3 sequence (DNA): TGTGCCAGCAGCTTAGCGACCCCAGGGCAGCCCCAGCATTTT.

The V call is TRBV27, the J call TRBJ2-5, with D perhaps TRBD2 (6 bases). Trimming removed 5 bases at V and 4 bases at J, with 20 bases between. CDR3 size: 16 residues. Per the germline V gene, CDR1 is MNHEY and CDR2 is SMNVEV (reference sequence). The CDR3: CASSARWGVAGETQYF. In DNA, the CDR3 is TGTGCCAGCAGTGCCCGTTGGGGGGTCGCCGGAGAGACCCAGTACTTC.

The count of this clone is one. Written as DNA, the CDR3 is TGTGCCTGGAGTGTAGTACAGGGAGTTGATGGCTACACCTTC. This encodes CAWSVVQGVDGYTF. The V call is TRBV30, the J call TRBJ1-2; perhaps TRBD1 as D (6 bases). V was clipped by 0 bases and J by 6 bases, with 14 bases between them. Germline V gives CDR1 GTSNPN, CDR2 SVGIG (reference sequence). The CDR3 consists of 14 residues.